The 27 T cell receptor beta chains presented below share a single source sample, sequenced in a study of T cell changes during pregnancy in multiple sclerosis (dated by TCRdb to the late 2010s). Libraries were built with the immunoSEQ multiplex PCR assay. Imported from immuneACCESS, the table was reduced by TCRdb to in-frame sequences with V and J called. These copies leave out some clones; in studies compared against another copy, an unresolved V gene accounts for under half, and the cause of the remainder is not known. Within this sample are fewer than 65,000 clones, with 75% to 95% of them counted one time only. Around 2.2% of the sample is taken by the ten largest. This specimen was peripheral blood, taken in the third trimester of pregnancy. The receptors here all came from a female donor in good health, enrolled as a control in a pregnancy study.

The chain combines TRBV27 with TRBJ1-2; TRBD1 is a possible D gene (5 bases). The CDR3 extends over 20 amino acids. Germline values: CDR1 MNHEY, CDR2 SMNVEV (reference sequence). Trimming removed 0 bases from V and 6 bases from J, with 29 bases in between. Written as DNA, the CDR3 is TGTGCCAGCAGTTTATCGTCCCTGGTTCGGGGGTTGAGGGGTGCTGATGGCTACACCTTC. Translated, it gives CASSLSSLVRGLRGADGYTF.

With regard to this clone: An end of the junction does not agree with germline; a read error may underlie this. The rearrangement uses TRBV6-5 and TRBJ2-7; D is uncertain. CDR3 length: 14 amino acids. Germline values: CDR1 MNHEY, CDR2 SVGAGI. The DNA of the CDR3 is TGTGCCAGCAGTTACTCGAGGAGCTCCGACGAGCAGTACTTC. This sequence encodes CASSYSRSSDEQYF.

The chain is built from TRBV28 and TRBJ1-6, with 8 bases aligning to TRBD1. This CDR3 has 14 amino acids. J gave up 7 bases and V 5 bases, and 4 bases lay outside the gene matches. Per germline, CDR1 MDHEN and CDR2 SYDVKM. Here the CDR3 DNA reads TGTGCCAGCAGTCTTACAGGGGGGAATTCACCCCTCCACTTT. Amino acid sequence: CASSLTGGNSPLHF.

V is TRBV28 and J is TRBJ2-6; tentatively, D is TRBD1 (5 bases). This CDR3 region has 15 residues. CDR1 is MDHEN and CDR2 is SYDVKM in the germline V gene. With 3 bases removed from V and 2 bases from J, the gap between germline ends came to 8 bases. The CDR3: CASSFQGTGANVLTF. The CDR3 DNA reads TGTGCCAGCAGTTTCCAGGGCACTGGGGCCAACGTCCTGACTTTC.

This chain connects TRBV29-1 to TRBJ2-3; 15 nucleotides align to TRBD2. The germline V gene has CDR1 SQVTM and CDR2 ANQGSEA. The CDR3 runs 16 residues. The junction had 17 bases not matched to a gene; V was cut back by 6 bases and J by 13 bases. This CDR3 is CSVIAPGLAGGRAEYF. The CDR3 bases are TGCAGCGTCATTGCTCCGGGACTAGCGGGAGGAAGGGCAGAGTATTTT.

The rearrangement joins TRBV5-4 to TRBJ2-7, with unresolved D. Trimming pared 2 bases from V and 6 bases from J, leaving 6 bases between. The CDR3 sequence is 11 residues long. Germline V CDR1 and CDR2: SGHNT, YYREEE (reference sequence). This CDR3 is CASSLALEQYF. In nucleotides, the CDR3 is TGTGCCAGCAGCTTAGCGCTCGAGCAGTACTTC. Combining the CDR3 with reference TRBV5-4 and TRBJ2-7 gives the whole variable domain ETGVTQSPTHLIKTRGQQVTLRCSSQSGHNTVSWYQQALGQGPQFIFQYYREEENGRGNFPPRFSGLQFPNYSSELNVNALELDDSALYLCASSLALEQYFGPGTRLTVT.

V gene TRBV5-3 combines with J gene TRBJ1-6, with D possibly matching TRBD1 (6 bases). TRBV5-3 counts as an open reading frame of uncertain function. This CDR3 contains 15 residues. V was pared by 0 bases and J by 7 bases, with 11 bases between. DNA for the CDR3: TGTGCCAGAAGCTTGGCAGGGGAGATGAATTCACCCCTCCACTTT. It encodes CARSLAGEMNSPLHF.

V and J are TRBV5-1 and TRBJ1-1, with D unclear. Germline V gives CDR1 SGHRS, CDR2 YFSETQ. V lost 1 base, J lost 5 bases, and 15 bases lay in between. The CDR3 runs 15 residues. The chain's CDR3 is CASSLSSLLGTEAFF. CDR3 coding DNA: TGCGCCAGCAGCTTGAGTAGCCTTTTAGGAACTGAAGCTTTCTTT.

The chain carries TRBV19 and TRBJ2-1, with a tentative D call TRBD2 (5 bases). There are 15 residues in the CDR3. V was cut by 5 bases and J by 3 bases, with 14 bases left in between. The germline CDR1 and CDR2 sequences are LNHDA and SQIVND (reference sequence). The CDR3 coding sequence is TGTGCCAGTAGTCCGACCGGACTGGTCTACAATGAGCAGTTCTTC. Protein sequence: CASSPTGLVYNEQFF.

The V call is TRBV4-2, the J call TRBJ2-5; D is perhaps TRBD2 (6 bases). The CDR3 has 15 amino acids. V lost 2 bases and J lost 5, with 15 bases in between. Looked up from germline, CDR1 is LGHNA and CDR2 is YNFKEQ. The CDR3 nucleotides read TGTGCCAGCAGCCAACGCGCGGGAACGGGTGAGACCCAGTACTTC. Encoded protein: CASSQRAGTGETQYF.

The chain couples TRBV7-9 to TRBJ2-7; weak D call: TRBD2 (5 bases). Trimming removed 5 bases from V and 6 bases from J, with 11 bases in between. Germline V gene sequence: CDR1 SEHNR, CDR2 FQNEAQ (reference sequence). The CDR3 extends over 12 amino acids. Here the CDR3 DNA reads TGTGCCAGCAGCCCGGACTTGATCGAGCAGTACTTC. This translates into CASSPDLIEQYF. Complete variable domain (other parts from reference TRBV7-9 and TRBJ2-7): DTGVSQNPRHKITKRGQNVTFRCDPISEHNRLYWYRQTLGQGPEFLTYFQNEAQLEKSRLLSDRFSAERPKGSFSTLEIQRTEQGDSAMYLCASSPDLIEQYFGPGTRLTVT.

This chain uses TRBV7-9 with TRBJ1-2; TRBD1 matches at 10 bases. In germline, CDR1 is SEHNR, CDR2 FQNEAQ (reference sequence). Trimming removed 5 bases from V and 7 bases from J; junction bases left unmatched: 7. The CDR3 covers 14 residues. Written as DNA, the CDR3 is TGTGCCAGCAGCCCAGGGACAGGGGAAGGTGGCTACACCTTC. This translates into CASSPGTGEGGYTF.

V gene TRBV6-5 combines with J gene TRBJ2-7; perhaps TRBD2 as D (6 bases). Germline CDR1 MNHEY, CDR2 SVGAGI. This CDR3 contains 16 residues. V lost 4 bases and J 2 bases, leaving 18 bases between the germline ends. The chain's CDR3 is CASSFGRREKAYEQYF. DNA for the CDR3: TGTGCCAGCAGTTTTGGACGGAGGGAAAAAGCCTACGAGCAGTACTTC.

CDR3 nucleotides: TGTGCCAGCAGTTGGACAGGGGGCGAGCAGTACTTC. Translation gives CASSWTGGEQYF. V and J are TRBV7-6 and TRBJ2-7; 10 nucleotides match TRBD1. This CDR3 is 12 amino acids long. V lost 6 bases, J lost 6 bases, and 2 bases stayed unmatched. CDR1 and CDR2 (germline): SGHVS, FNYEAQ.

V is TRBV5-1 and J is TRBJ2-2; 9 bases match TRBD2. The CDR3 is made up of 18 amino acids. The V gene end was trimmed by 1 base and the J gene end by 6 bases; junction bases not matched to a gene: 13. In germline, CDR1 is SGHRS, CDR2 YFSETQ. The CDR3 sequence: CASSLFPLLAGSAGELFF. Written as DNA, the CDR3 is TGCGCCAGCAGCTTGTTTCCGTTACTAGCGGGCAGCGCCGGGGAGCTGTTTTTT.

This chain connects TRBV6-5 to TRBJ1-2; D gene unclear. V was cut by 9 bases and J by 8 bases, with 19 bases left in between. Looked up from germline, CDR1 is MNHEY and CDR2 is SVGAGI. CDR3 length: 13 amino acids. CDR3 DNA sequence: TGTGCCAGTTCAAGTGGTCCTATTACGGGCTACACCTTC. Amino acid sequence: CASSSGPITGYTF.

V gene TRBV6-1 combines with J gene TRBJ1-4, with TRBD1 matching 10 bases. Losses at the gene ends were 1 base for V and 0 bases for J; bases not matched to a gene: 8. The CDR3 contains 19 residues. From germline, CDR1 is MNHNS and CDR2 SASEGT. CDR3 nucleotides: TGTGCCAGCAGTGAAGACCGGGACAGGGGCAATGCAACTAATGAAAAACTGTTTTTT. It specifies CASSEDRDRGNATNEKLFF.

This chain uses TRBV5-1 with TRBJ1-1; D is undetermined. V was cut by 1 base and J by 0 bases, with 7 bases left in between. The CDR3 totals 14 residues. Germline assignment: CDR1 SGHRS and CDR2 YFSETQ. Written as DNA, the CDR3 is TGCGCCAGCAGCTTGAGCGGCCTGAACACTGAAGCTTTCTTT. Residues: CASSLSGLNTEAFF.

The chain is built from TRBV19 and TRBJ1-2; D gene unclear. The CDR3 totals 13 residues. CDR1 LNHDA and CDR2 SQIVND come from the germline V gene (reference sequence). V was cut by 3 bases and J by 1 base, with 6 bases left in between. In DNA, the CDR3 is TGTGCCAGTAGTATTTCGCGTAACTATGGCTACACCTTC. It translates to CASSISRNYGYTF.

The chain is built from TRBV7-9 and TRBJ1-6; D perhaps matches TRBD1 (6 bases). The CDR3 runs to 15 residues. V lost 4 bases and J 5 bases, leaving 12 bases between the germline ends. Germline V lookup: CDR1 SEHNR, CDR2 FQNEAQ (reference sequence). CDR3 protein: CASSSGTQHNSPLHF. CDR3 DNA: TGTGCCAGCAGCTCTGGGACACAACATAATTCACCCCTCCACTTT.

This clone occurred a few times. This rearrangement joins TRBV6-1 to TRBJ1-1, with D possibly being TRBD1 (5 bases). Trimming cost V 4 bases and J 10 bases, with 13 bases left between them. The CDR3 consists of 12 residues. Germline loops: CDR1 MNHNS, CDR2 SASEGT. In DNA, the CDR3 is TGTGCCAGCAGTGTTTCGCAGGGCTCAGCTTTCTTT. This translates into CASSVSQGSAFF.

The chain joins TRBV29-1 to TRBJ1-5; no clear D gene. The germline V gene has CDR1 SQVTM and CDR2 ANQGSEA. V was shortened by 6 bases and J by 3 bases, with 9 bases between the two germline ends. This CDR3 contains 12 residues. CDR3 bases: TGCAGCGTCGGCGGGAACAATCAGCCCCAGCATTTT. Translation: CSVGGNNQPQHF. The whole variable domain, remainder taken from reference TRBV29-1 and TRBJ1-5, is SAVISQKPSRDICQRGTSLTIQCQVDSQVTMMFWYRQQPGQSLTLIATANQGSEATYESGFVIDKFPISRPNLTFSTLTVSNMSPEDSSIYLCSVGGNNQPQHFGDGTRLSIL.

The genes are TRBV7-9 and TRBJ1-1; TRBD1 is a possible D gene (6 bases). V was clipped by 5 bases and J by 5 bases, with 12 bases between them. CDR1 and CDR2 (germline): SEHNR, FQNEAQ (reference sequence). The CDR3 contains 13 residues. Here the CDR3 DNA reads TGTGCCAGCAGCGGGGGGGCGCCAACTGAAGCTTTCTTT. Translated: CASSGGAPTEAFF.

The CDR3 loop reads CASSLYDPIGEYF. The DNA for the CDR3 is TGTGCCAGCAGTTTATATGACCCTATAGGAGAGTACTTC. The chain carries TRBV28 and TRBJ2-7; no clear D gene. V lost 1 base, J lost 11 bases, and 15 bases lay in between. The germline V gene encodes CDR1 MDHEN and CDR2 SYDVKM. The CDR3 loop spans 13 amino acids.

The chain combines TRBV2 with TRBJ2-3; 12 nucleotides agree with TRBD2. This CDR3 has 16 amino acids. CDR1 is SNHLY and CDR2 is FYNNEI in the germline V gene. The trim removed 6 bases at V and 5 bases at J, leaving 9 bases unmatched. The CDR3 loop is CASSHRLAGEGDTQYF. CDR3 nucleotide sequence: TGTGCCAGCAGCCACAGACTAGCGGGAGAGGGAGATACGCAGTATTTT.

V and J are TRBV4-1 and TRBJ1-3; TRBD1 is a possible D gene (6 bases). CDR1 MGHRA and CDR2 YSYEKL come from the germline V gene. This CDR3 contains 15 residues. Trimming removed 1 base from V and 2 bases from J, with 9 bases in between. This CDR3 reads CASSQVAGAGNTIYF. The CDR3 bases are TGCGCCAGCAGCCAAGTGGCAGGGGCTGGAAACACCATATATTTT.

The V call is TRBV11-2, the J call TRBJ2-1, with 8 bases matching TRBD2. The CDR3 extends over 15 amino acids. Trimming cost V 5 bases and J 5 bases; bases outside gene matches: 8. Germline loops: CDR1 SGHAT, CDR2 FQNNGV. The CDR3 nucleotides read TGTGCCAGCAGCCTTGCTGGGACTAGGAACAATGAGCAGTTCTTC. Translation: CASSLAGTRNNEQFF.